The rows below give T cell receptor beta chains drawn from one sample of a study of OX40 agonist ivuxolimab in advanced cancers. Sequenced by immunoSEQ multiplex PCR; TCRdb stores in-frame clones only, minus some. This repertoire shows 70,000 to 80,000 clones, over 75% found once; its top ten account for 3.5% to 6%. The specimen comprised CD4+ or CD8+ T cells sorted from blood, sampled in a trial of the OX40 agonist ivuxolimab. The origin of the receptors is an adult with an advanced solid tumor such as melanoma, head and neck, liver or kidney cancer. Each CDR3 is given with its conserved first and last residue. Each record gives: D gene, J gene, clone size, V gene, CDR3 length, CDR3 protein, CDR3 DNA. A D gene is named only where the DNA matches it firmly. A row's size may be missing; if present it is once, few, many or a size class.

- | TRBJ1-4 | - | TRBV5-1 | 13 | CASSGQINEKLFF | TGCGCCAGCAGTGGACAGATTAATGAAAAACTGTTTTTT
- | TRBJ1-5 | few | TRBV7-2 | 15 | CASSVGSYSNQPQHF | TGTGCCAGCAGCGTAGGAAGCTATAGCAATCAGCCCCAGCATTTT
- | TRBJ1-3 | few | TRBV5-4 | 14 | CASSLRGAGNTIYF | TGTGCCAGCAGCCTGAGGGGGGCCGGAAACACCATATATTTT
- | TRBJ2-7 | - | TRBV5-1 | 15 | CASSPEEQMPAEQYF | TGCGCCAGCAGCCCGGAGGAGCAGATGCCCGCCGAGCAGTACTTC
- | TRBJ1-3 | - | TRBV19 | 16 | CASSPGRGTSGNTIYF | TGTGCCAGTAGTCCGGGGCGGGGGACCTCTGGAAACACCATATATTTT
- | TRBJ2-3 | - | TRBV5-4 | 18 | CASSPPLATQTYTDTQYF | TGTGCCAGCAGCCCGCCCCTAGCGACCCAAACTTACACAGATACGCAGTATTTT
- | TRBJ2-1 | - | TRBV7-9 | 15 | CASSLSQGGHNEQFF | TGTGCCAGCAGCTTATCGCAGGGCGGACACAATGAGCAGTTCTTC
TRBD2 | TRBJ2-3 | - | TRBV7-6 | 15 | CASSFTSGWTDTQYF | TGTGCCAGCAGCTTTACTAGCGGGTGGACAGATACGCAGTATTTT
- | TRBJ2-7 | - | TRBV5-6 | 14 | CASSLDRFFYEQYF | TGTGCCAGCAGCTTGGACAGGTTCTTCTACGAGCAGTACTTC
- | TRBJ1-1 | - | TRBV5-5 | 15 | CASSPEGREYTEAFF | TGTGCCAGCAGCCCGGAGGGCAGGGAGTACACTGAAGCTTTCTTT
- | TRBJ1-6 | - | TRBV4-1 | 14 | CASNPQGLDSPLHF | TGCGCCAGCAACCCACAGGGATTGGATTCACCCCTCCACTTT
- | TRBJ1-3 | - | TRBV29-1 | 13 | CSVEPGGGNTIYF | TGCAGCGTTGAACCGGGGGGGGGAAACACCATATATTTT
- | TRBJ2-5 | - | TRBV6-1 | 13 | CASRRRQQETQYF | TGTGCCAGCAGGAGAAGACAGCAAGAGACCCAGTACTTC
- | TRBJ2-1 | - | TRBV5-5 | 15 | CASSHGRSSYNEQFF | TGTGCCAGCAGCCACGGGAGATCCTCCTACAATGAGCAGTTCTTC
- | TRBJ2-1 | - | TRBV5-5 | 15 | CASSRPGSGNNEQFF | TGTGCCAGCAGCCGGCCAGGGTCGGGGAACAATGAGCAGTTCTTC
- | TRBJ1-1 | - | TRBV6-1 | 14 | CASSASRGGTEAFF | TGTGCCAGCAGTGCCAGTAGGGGGGGCACTGAAGCTTTCTTT
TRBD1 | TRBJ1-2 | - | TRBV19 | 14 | CASSLIGTDYGYTF | TGTGCCAGTAGCCTTATCGGGACAGATTATGGCTACACCTTC
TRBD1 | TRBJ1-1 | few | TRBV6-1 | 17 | CASSERDRGVENTEAFF | TGTGCCAGCAGTGAACGGGACAGGGGCGTTGAGAACACTGAAGCTTTCTTT
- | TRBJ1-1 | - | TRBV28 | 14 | CASSPVGAGTEAFF | TGTGCCAGCAGCCCGGTGGGGGCAGGCACTGAAGCTTTCTTT
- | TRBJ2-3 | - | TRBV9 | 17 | CASSVIGGRGMTDTQYF | TGTGCCAGCAGCGTAATCGGAGGCCGCGGGATGACAGATACGCAGTATTTT
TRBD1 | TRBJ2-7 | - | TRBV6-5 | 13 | CASSYAGQDEQYF | TGTGCCAGCAGTTACGCGGGACAGGACGAGCAGTACTTC
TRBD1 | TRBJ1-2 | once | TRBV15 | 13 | CATSKDRNYGYTF | TGTGCCACCAGCAAGGACAGGAACTATGGCTACACCTTC
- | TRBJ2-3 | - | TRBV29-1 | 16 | CSVDWKASASRDTQYF | TGCAGCGTTGATTGGAAGGCTAGCGCAAGTAGAGATACGCAGTATTTT
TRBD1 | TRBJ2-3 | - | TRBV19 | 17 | CASRQTGTGPSTDTQYF | TGTGCCAGTAGGCAAACCGGGACAGGGCCGAGCACAGATACGCAGTATTTT
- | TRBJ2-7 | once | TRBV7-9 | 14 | CASSFPGSSYEQYF | TGTGCCAGCAGCTTCCCAGGATCATCCTACGAGCAGTACTTC
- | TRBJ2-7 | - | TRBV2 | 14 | CASRNRESSYEQYF | TGTGCCAGCAGAAACAGGGAAAGCTCCTACGAGCAGTACTTC
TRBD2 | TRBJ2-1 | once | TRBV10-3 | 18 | CAISGGYSGVSSYNEQFF | TGTGCCATCAGTGGAGGATATAGCGGGGTCAGCTCCTACAATGAGCAGTTCTTC